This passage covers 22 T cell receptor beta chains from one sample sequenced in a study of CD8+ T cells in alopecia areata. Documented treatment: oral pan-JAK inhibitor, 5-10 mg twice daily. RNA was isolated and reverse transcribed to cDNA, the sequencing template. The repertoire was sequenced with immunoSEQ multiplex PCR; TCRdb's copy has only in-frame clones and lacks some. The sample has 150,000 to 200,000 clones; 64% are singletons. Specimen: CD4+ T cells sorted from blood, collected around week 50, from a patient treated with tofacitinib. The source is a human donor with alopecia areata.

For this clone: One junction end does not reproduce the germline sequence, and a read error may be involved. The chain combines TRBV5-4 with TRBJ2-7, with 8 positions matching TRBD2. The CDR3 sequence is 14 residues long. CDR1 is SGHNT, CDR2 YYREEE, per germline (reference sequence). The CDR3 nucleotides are TGTGCCAGCACCTTGGGCGGGGGGAAATACGAGCAGTACTTC. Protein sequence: CASTLGGGKYEQYF.

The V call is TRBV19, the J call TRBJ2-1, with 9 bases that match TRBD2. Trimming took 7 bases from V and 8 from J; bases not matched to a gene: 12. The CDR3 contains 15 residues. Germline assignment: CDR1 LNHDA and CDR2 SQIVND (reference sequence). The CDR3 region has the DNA TGTGCCAGTAATCCTAGAGCTAGCGGGACTGATGAGCAGTTCTTC. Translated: CASNPRASGTDEQFF.

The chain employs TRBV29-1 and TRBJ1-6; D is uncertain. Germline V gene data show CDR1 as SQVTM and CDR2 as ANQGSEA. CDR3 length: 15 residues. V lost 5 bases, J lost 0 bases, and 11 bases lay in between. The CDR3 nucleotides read TGCAGCGTTAGGACCGAGAGCTCCTATAATTCACCCCTCCACTTT. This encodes CSVRTESSYNSPLHF.

CDR3 bases: TGCAGCGTTGAATCGGGGACAGGGGGCACAGATACGCAGTATTTT. It translates to CSVESGTGGTDTQYF. The chain carries TRBV29-1 and TRBJ2-3; TRBD1 aligns across 10 bases. Unmatched junction bases numbered 3, after V lost 2 bases and J lost 1 base. This CDR3 has 15 residues. Looked up from germline, CDR1 is SQVTM and CDR2 is ANQGSEA.

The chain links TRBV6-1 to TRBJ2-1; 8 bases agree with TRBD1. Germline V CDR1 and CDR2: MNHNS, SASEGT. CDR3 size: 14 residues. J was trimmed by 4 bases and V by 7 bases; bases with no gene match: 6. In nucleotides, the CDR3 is TGTGCCAGCACGAGACAGGGGTTTTACAATGAGCAGTTCTTC. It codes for CASTRQGFYNEQFF.

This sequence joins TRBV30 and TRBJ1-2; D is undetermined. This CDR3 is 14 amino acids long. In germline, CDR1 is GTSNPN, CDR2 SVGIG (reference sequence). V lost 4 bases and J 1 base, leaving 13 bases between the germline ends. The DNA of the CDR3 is TGTGCCTGGACGGGAACCGACTTTAACTATGGCTACACCTTC. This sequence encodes CAWTGTDFNYGYTF.

The CDR3 nucleotides read TGCGCCAGCAGCTTGAATAAGTACCAAGAGACCCAGTACTTC. Its translation is CASSLNKYQETQYF. J is TRBJ2-5 and V is TRBV5-1; no definite D call. The germline V gene has CDR1 SGHRS and CDR2 YFSETQ. V gave up 1 base and J gave up 0 bases, with 7 bases separating them. The CDR3 runs to 14 residues.

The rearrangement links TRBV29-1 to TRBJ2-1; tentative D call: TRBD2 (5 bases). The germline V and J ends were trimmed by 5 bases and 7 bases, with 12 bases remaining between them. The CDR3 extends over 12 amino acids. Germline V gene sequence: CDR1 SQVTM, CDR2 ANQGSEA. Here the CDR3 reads CSVSWRRNEQFF. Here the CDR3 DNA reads TGCAGCGTTTCCTGGAGGAGAAATGAGCAGTTCTTC.

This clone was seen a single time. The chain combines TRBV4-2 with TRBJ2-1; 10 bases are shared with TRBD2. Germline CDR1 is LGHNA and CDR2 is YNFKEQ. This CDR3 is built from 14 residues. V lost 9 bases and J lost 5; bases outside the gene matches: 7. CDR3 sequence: CASMASGSNNEQFF. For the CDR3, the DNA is TGTGCCAGTATGGCTAGCGGGAGCAACAATGAGCAGTTCTTC.

CDR3 coding DNA: TGCGCCAGCAGCACGACAGGGATAGATCAGCCCCAGCATTTT. Protein sequence: CASSTTGIDQPQHF. The V gene is TRBV5-1, the J gene TRBJ1-5, with TRBD1 identical over 7 bases. This CDR3 region has 14 residues. Per germline, CDR1 SGHRS and CDR2 YFSETQ. Trimming cost V 4 bases and J 5 bases; bases outside gene matches: 6.

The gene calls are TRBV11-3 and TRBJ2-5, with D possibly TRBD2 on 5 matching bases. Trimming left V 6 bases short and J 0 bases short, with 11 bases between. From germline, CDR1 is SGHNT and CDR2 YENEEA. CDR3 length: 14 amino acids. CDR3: CASRLTRYQETQYF. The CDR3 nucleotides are TGTGCCAGCAGACTCACTAGGTACCAAGAGACCCAGTACTTC.

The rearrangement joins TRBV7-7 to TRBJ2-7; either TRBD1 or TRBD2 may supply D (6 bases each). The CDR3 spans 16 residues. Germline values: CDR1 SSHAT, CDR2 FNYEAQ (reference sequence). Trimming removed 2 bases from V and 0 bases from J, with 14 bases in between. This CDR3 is CASSLSWGALSYEQYF. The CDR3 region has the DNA TGTGCCAGCAGCTTAAGCTGGGGGGCTCTCTCCTACGAGCAGTACTTC.

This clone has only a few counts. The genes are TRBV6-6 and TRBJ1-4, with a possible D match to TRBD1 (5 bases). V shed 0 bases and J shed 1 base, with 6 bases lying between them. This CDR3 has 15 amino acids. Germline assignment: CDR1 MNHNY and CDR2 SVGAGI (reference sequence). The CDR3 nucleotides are TGTGCCAGCAGTTACTCGGGGGAAACTAATGAAAAACTGTTTTTT. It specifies CASSYSGETNEKLFF.

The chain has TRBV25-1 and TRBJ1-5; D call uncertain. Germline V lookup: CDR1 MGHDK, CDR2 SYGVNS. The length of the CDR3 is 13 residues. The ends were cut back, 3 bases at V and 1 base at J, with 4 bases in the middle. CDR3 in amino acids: CASSEKSNQPQHF. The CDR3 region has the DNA TGTGCCAGCAGTGAGAAGAGCAATCAGCCCCAGCATTTT.

DNA for the CDR3: TGTGCCAGCAGCGTAGACCCCGTGGGTTCACCCCTCCACTTT. This encodes CASSVDPVGSPLHF. J is TRBJ1-6 and V is TRBV9; no firm D call. This CDR3 spans 14 amino acids. The V gene's germline CDR1 is SGDLS and CDR2 YYNGEE. With 0 bases removed from V and 9 bases from J, the gap between germline ends came to 10 bases.

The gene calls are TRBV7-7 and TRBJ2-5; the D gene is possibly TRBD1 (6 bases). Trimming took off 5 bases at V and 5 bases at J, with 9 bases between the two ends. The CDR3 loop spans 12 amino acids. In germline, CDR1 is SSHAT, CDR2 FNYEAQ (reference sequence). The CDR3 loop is CASSQGTETQYF. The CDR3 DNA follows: TGTGCCAGCAGCCAGGGGACGGAGACCCAGTACTTC.

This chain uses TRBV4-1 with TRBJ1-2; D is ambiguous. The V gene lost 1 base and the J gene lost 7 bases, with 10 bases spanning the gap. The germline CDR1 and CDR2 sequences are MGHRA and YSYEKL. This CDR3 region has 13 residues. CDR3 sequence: CASSQVEGSGYTF. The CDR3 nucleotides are TGCGCCAGCAGCCAAGTGGAAGGCTCTGGCTACACCTTC.

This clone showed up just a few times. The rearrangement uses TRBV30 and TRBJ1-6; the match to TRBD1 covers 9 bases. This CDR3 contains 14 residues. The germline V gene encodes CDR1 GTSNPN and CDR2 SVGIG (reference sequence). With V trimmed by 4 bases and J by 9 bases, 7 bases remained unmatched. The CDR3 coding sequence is TGTGCCTGGAATGTACAGGGGGCAGCTTCACCCCTCCACTTT. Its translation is CAWNVQGAASPLHF.

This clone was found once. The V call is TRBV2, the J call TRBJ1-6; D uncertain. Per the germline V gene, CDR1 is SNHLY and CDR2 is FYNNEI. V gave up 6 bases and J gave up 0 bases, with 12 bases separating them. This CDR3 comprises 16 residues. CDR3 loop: CASRQDPSSYNSPLHF. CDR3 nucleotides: TGTGCCAGCAGGCAGGATCCGAGCTCCTATAATTCACCCCTCCACTTT.

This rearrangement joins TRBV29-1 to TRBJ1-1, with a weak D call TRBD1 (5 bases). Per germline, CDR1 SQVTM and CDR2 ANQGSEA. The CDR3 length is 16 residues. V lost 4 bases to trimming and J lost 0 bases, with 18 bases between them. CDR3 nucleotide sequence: TGCAGCGTTGTGGGCACGACAAAAGGGGTGAACACTGAAGCTTTCTTT. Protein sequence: CSVVGTTKGVNTEAFF.

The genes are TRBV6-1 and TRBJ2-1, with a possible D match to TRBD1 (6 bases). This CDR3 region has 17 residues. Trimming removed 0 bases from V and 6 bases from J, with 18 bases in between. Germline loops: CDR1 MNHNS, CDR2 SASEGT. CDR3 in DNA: TGTGCCAGCAGTGAAGCGCGGGTCTGGGAAGGGGGCAATGAGCAGTTCTTC. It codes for CASSEARVWEGGNEQFF.

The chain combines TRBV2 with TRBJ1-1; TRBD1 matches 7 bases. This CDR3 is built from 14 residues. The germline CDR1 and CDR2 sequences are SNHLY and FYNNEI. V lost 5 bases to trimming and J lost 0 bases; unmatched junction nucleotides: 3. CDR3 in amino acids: CASSLDRLNTEAFF. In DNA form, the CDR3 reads TGTGCCAGCAGTCTGGACAGGCTGAACACTGAAGCTTTCTTT.